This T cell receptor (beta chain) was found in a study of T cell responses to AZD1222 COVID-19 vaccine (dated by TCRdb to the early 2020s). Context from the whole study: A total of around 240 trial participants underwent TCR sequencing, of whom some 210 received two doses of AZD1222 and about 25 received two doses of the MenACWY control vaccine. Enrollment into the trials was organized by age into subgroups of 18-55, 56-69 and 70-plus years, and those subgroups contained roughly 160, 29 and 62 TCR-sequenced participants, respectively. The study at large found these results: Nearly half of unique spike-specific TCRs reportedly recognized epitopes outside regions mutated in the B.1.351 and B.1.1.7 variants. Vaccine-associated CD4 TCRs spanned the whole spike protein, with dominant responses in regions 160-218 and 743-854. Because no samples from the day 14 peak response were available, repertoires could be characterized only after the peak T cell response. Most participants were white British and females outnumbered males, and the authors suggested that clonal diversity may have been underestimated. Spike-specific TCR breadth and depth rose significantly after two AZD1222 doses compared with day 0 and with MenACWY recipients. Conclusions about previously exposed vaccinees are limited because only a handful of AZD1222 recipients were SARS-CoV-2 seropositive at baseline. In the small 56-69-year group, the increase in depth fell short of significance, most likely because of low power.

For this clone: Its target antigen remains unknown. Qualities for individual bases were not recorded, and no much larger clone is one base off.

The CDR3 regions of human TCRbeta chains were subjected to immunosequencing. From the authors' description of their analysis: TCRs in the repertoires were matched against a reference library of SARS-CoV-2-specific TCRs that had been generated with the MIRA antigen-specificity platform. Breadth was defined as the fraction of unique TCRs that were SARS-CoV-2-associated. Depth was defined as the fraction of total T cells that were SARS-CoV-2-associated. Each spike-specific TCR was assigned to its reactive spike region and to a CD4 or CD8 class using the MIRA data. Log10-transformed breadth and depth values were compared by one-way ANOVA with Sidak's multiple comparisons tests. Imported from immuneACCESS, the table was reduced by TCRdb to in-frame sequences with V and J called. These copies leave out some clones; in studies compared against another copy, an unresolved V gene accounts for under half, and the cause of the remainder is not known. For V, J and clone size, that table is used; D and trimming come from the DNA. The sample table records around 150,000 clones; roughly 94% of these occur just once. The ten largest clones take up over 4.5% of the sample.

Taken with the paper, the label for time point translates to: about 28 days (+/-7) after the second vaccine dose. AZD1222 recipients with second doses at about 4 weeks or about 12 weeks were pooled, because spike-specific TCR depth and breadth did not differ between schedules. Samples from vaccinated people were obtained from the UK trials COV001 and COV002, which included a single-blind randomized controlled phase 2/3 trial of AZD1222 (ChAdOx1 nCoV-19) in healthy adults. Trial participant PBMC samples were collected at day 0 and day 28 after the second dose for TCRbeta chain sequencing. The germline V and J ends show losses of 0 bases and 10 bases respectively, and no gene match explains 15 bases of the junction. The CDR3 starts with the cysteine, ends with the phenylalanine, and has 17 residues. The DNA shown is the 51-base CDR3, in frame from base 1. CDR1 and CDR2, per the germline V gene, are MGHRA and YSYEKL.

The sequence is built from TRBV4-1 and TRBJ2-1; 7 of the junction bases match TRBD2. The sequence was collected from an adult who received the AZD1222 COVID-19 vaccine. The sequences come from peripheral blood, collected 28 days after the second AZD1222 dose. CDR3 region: CASSQEPPPSGVMEQFF. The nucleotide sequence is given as TGCGCCAGCAGCCAAGAACCTCCCCCTAGCGGCGTAATGGAGCAGTTCTTC.